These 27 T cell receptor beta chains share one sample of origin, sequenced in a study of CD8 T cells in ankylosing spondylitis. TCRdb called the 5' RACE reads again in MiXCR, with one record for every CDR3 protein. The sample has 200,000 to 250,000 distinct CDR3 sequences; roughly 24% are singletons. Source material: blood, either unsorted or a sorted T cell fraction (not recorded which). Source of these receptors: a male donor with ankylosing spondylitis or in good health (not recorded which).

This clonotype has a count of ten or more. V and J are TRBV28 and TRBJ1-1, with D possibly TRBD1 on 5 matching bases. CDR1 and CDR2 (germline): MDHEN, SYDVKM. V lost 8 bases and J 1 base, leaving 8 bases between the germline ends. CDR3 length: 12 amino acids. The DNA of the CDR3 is TGTGCCAGCGGGGACGGGAACACTGAAGCTTTCTTT. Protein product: CASGDGNTEAFF.

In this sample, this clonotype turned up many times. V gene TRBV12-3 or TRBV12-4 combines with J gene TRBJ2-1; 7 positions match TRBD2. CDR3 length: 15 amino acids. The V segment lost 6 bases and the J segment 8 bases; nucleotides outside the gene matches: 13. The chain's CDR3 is CASSPGVAGVDEQFF. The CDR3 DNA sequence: TGTGCCAGCAGCCCCGGGGTTGCGGGAGTCGATGAGCAGTTCTTC.

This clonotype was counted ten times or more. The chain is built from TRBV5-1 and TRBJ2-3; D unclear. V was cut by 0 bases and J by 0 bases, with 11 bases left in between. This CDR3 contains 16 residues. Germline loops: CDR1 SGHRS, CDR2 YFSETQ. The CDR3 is CASSLGEGLSTDTQYF. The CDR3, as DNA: TGCGCCAGCAGCTTGGGTGAAGGGCTGAGCACAGATACGCAGTATTTT.

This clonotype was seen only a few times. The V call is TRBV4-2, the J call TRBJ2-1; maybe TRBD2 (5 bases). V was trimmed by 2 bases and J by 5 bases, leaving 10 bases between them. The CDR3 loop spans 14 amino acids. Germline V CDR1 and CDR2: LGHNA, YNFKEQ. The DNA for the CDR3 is TGTGCCAGCAGCCAACCATCTAGCCACAATGAGCAGTTCTTC. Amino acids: CASSQPSSHNEQFF.

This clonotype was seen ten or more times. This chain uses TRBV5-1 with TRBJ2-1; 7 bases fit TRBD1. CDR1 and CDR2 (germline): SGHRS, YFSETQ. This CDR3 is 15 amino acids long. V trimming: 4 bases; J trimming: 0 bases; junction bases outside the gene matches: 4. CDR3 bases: TGCGCCAGCAGCCCCCGGGACAGCTCCTACAATGAGCAGTTCTTC. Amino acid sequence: CASSPRDSSYNEQFF.

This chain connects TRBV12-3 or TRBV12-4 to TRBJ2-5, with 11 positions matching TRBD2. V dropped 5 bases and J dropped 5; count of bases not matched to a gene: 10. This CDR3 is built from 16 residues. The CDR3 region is CASSVTSGKIGETQYF. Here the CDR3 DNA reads TGTGCCAGCAGTGTGACTAGCGGGAAGATTGGCGAGACCCAGTACTTC.

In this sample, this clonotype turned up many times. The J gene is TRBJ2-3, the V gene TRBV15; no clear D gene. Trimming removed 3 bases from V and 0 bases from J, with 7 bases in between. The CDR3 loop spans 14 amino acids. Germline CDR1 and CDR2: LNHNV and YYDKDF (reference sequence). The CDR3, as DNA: TGTGCCACCAGCAGGACGGTTAGCACAGATACGCAGTATTTT. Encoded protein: CATSRTVSTDTQYF. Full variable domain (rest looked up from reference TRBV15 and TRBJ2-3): DAMVIQNPRYQVTQFGKPVTLSCSQTLNHNVMYWYQQKSSQAPKLLFHYYDKDFNNEADTPDNFQSRRPNTSFCFLDIRSPGLGDTAMYLCATSRTVSTDTQYFGPGTRLTVL.

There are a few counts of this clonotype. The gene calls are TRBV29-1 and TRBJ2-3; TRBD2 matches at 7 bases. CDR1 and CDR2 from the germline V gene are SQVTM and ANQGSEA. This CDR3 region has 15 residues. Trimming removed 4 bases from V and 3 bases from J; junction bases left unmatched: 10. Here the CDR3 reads CSVAGSSGATDTQYF. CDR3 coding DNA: TGCAGCGTTGCGGGGTCTAGCGGAGCGACAGATACGCAGTATTTT.

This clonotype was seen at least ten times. Here the CDR3 reads CASSSDRGTYNEQFF. The CDR3 DNA sequence: TGTGCCAGCAGCTCCGACAGGGGGACCTACAATGAGCAGTTCTTC. V gene TRBV7-2 combines with J gene TRBJ2-1; TRBD1 matches 9 bases. This CDR3 contains 15 residues. Unmatched junction bases numbered 3, after V lost 4 bases and J lost 2 bases. The germline V gene encodes CDR1 SGHTA and CDR2 FQGNSA.

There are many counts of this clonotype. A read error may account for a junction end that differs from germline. CDR3 nucleotide sequence: TGTGCCAGCAGCGAACAAGGGACTAGCTGGATCTTC. As protein: CASSEQGTSWIF. V and J are TRBV11-2 and TRBJ2-1, with 9 bases fitting TRBD2. The CDR3 is 12 amino acids. Germline CDR1 reads SGHAT; CDR2 reads FQNNGV.

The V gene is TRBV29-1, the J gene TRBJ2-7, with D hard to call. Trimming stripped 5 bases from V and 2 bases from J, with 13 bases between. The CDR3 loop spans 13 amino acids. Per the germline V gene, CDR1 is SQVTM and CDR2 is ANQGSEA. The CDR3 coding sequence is TGCAGCGTTAGATCCGGAAACCCCTACGAGCAGTACTTC. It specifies CSVRSGNPYEQYF.

The CDR3 reads CSVAPQGGETQYF. DNA for the CDR3: TGCAGCGTCGCCCCGCAGGGTGGGGAGACCCAGTACTTC. The chain links TRBV29-1 to TRBJ2-5; TRBD1 is a possible D gene (5 bases). V gave up 6 bases and J gave up 5 bases, with 16 bases separating them. The CDR3 sequence is 13 residues long. In germline, CDR1 is SQVTM, CDR2 ANQGSEA.

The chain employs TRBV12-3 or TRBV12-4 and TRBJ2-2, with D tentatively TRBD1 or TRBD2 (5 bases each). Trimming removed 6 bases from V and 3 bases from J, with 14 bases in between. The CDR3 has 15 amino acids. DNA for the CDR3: TGTGCCAGCAGGTCCCGGGACGGCGACACCGGGGAGCTGTTTTTT. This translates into CASRSRDGDTGELFF.

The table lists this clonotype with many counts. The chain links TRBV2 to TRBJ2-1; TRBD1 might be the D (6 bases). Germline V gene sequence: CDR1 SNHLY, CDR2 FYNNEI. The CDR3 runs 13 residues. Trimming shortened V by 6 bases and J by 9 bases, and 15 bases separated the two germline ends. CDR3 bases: TGTGCCAGCAGCCGGACAGCCTTCGGTGAGCAGTTCTTC. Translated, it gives CASSRTAFGEQFF. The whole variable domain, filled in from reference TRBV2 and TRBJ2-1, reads EPEVTQTPSHQVTQMGQEVILRCVPISNHLYFYWYRQILGQKVEFLVSFYNNEISEKSEIFDDQFSVERPDGSNFTLKIRSTKLEDSAMYFCASSRTAFGEQFFGPGTRLTVL.

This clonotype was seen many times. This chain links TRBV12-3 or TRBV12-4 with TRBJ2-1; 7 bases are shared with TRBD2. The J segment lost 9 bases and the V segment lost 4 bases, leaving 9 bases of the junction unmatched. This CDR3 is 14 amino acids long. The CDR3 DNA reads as TGTGCCAGCAGTTGGGGGGGAGAGTACGTTGAGCAGTTCTTC. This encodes CASSWGGEYVEQFF.

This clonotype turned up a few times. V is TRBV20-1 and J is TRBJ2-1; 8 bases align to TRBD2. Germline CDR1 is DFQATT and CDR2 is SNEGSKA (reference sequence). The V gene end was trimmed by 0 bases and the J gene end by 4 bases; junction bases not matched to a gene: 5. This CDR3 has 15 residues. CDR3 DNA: TGCAGTGCTAGAGATGAAACTAGCGGATACAATGAGCAGTTCTTC. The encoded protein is CSARDETSGYNEQFF.

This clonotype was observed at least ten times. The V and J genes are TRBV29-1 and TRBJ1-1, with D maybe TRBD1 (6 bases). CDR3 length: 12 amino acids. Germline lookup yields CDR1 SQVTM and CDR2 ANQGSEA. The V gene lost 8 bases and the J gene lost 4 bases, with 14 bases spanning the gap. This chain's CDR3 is CSSGAAGTEAFF. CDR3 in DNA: TGCAGCTCGGGGGCTGCGGGCACTGAAGCTTTCTTT.

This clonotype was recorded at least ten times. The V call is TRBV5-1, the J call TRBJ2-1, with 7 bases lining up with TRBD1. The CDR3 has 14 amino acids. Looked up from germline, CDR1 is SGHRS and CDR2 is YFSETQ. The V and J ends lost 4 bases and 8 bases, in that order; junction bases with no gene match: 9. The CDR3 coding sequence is TGCGCCAGCAGCAACGGACAGGCTGCGGATGAGCAGTTCTTC. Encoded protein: CASSNGQAADEQFF.

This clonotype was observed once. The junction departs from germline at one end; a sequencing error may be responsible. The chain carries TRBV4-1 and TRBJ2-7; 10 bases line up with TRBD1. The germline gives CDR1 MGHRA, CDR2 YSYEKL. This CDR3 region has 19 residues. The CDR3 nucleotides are TGCGCCAGCAGCCAAGTGATAGACAGGGGGCAAAAGAGCGGCTACGAGCTGTACTTC. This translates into CASSQVIDRGQKSGYELYF.

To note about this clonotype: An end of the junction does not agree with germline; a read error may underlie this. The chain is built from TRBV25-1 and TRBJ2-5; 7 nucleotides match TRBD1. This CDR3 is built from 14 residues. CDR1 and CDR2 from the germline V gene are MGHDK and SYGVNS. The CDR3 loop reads CASTEGTAQETQHF. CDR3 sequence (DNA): TGTGCCAGCACTGAGGGGACAGCCCAAGAGACCCAGCACTTC.

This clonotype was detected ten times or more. CDR3 sequence reads: CSVGDRSNTEAFF. The CDR3 nucleotides are TGCAGCGTTGGGGACAGGTCGAACACTGAAGCTTTCTTT. The chain combines TRBV29-1 with TRBJ1-1; 8 bases align to TRBD1. The CDR3 spans 13 residues. Looked up from germline, CDR1 is SQVTM and CDR2 is ANQGSEA. After removal of 4 bases from V and 1 base from J, the junction contained 2 bases not matched to a gene.

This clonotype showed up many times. The CDR3 here is CSARPLMGGSYEQYF. Here the CDR3 DNA reads TGCAGTGCTAGACCCCTTATGGGGGGTTCCTACGAGCAGTACTTC. This rearrangement joins TRBV20-1 to TRBJ2-7; D might be TRBD2 (6 bases). V was trimmed by 2 bases and J by 1 base, leaving 15 bases between them. This CDR3 region has 15 residues. Germline-derived CDR1 and CDR2 are DFQATT and SNEGSKA (reference sequence).

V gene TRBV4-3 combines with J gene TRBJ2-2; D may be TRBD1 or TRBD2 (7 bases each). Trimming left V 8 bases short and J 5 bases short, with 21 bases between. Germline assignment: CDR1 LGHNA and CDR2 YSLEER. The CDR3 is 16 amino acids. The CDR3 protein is CASGGLGTARTGELFF. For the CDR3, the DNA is TGCGCCAGCGGAGGACTAGGGACAGCTAGAACCGGGGAGCTGTTTTTT.

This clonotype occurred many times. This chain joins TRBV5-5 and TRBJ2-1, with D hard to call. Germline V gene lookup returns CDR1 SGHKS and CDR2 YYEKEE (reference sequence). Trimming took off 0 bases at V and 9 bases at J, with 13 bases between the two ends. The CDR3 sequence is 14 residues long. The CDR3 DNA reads TGTGCCAGCAGCTTGGTTACAGCCTTCAGTGAGCAGTTCTTC. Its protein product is CASSLVTAFSEQFF.

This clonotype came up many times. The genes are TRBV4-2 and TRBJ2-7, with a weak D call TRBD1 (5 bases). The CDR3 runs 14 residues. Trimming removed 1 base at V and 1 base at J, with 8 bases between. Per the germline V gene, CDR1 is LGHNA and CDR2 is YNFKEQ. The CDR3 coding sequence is TGTGCCAGCAGCCAAGCAGGACAATCCTACGAGCAGTACTTC. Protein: CASSQAGQSYEQYF.

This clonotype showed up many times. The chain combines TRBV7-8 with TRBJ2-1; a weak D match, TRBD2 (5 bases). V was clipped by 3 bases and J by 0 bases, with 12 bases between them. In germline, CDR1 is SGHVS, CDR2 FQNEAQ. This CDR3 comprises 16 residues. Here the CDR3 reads CASSFDPGSSYNEQFF. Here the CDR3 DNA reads TGTGCCAGCAGCTTTGACCCGGGGAGCTCCTACAATGAGCAGTTCTTC.

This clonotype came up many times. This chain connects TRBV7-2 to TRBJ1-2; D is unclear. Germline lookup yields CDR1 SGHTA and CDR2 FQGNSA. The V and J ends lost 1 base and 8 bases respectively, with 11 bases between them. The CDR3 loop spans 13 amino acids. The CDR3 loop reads CASSLGADPGYTF. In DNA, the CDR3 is TGTGCCAGCAGCTTAGGCGCAGATCCGGGCTACACCTTC.